Given below is one TCR beta chain in context. Germline CDR1 and CDR2: SEHNR and FQNEAQ (reference sequence). V lost 5 bases and J lost 2; bases outside the gene matches: 19. CDR3 length: 20 amino acids. These data are taken from a study of blood T cell repertoires in COVID-19. Clones were read by immunoSEQ multiplex PCR, and TCRdb kept only the in-frame ones, dropping some. The sample lists approximately 250,000 clones, approximately 85% occurring once. The chain recombines TRBV7-9 with TRBJ2-7, with 12 bases aligning to TRBD2. Sequences were obtained from PBMCs or T cells enriched from blood (not recorded which). The receptor was isolated from a woman aged 25 to 39 who had recovered from COVID-19. In nucleotides, the CDR3 is TGTGCCAGCAGCAACCGACTGGGGGCTAGCGGGAGGGCCTTTCCCTACGAGCAGTACTTC. This encodes CASSNRLGASGRAFPYEQYF.